Presented here are 7 T cell receptor beta chains from one specimen sequenced in a study of PD-1 blockade in classical Hodgkin lymphoma. Relapse was seen in all patients after autologous stem cell transplantation, and brentuximab vedotin exposure was variable. Profiling relied on immunoSEQ multiplex PCR, and the TCRdb table lists in-frame clones only, not all of them. The sample yields some 90,000 clones, 80% to 95% seen once. Sequenced here: peripheral blood mononuclear cells (PBMCs), sampled before the second cycle of nivolumab. The receptor set was obtained from a human donor with classical Hodgkin lymphoma.

DNA for the CDR3: TGTGCCAGCAGTTTCCTGGGACTAGCGGATTCCTACGAGCAGTACTTC. It is translated as CASSFLGLADSYEQYF. The chain couples TRBV28 to TRBJ2-7, with 11 bases identical to TRBD2. CDR3 length equals 16 residues. The V gene end was trimmed by 3 bases and the J gene end by 1 base; junction bases not matched to a gene: 5. CDR1 and CDR2 from the germline V gene are MDHEN and SYDVKM.

This clone occurred once. This sequence joins TRBV7-9 and TRBJ2-1, with TRBD2 matching 12 bases. This CDR3 contains 16 residues. V was pared by 5 bases and J by 9 bases, with 11 bases of the junction left unmatched. The germline gives CDR1 SEHNR, CDR2 FQNEAQ (reference sequence). CDR3 in DNA: TGTGCCAGCAGCCCTAGCGGGAGGGCTCGGGGCACTGAGCAGTTCTTC. Protein: CASSPSGRARGTEQFF.

This clone came up a few times. The chain recombines TRBV25-1 with TRBJ1-1; the D gene is possibly TRBD1 (5 bases). Germline V gene lookup returns CDR1 MGHDK and CDR2 SYGVNS. The CDR3 sequence is 13 residues long. V lost 1 base and J 3 bases, leaving 6 bases between the germline ends. The CDR3 coding sequence is TGTGCCAGCAGTGAATCAGGGTACACTGAAGCTTTCTTT. Its protein is CASSESGYTEAFF.

The chain has TRBV28 and TRBJ2-3; no definite D call. Germline CDR1 reads MDHEN; CDR2 reads SYDVKM. The CDR3 spans 11 residues. Deletions cut 5 bases from V and 6 bases from J, with 6 bases between. CDR3 in DNA: TGTGCCAGCAGTCACCCTGATACGCAGTATTTT. Amino acid sequence: CASSHPDTQYF.

Written as DNA, the CDR3 is TGTGCCAGCTCACCACCGGTAGGGACAGTCTCGAGGACTGAAGCTTTCTTT. It yields the protein CASSPPVGTVSRTEAFF. The chain recombines TRBV18 with TRBJ1-1; TRBD1 matches at 7 bases. V gave up 0 bases and J gave up 5 bases; unmatched junction bases: 12. Germline V lookup: CDR1 KGHSH, CDR2 LQKENI. This CDR3 has 17 amino acids.

The chain combines TRBV7-8 with TRBJ2-3; D is perhaps TRBD1 or TRBD2 (6 bases each). The CDR3 is 14 amino acids. With 2 bases removed from V and 4 bases from J, the gap between germline ends came to 10 bases. CDR1 is SGHVS, CDR2 FQNEAQ, per germline. CDR3 in amino acids: CASSLRGAPDTQYF. CDR3 DNA: TGTGCCAGCAGCTTAAGGGGGGCCCCAGATACGCAGTATTTT.

The chain combines TRBV9 with TRBJ2-7; D possibly corresponds to TRBD1 (6 bases). There are 15 residues in the CDR3. Trimming stripped 1 base from V and 0 bases from J, with 11 bases between. The germline V gene has CDR1 SGDLS and CDR2 YYNGEE. The CDR3 is CASSVSGTFSYEQYF. CDR3 sequence (DNA): TGTGCCAGCAGCGTATCGGGGACATTCTCCTACGAGCAGTACTTC.